One sample yielded the 25 T cell receptor beta chains listed below, sequenced in a study of blood T cells in healthy people across ages. A second PCR of roughly 7 to 11 cycles used a sample-barcoded 5' primer and a J-beta primer mix. TCRdb analysed the 5' RACE reads with MiXCR anew, one entry per CDR3 protein. Here the sample spans hundreds of thousands of distinct CDR3 sequences, more than 45% being singletons. The material sequenced was blood. Receptors originate from an older man in good health.

This clonotype was picked up many times. The rearrangement uses TRBV6-6 and TRBJ1-5; unclear D gene. CDR3 length: 13 residues. Germline CDR1 is MNHNY and CDR2 is SVGAGI (reference sequence). Deletions cut 0 bases from V and 3 bases from J, with 3 bases between. CDR3: CASSYSSNQPQHF. The DNA of the CDR3 is TGTGCCAGCAGTTACTCTTCCAATCAGCCCCAGCATTTT.

This clonotype was observed a handful of times. The chain links TRBV27 to TRBJ2-5, with TRBD1 matching 8 bases. V gave up 5 bases and J gave up 5 bases; unmatched junction bases: 7. The V gene's germline CDR1 is MNHEY and CDR2 SMNVEV (reference sequence). The CDR3 has 14 residues. CDR3 residues: CASSQNRGLETQYF. CDR3 sequence (DNA): TGTGCCAGCAGTCAGAACAGGGGGTTGGAGACCCAGTACTTC.

Notes on this clonotype: Possible read error: a much larger clone is one base away. The V gene is TRBV19, the J gene TRBJ2-7; D may correspond to TRBD1 or TRBD2 (5 bases each). V was pared by 3 bases and J by 7 bases, with 19 bases between. Germline-derived CDR1 and CDR2 are LNHDA and SQIVND (reference sequence). The CDR3 consists of 15 residues. The CDR3 loop reads CASSMGPLEHNEQYF. The CDR3 nucleotides read TGTGCCAGTAGTATGGGACCCCTTGAGCACAATGAGCAGTACTTC.

This chain connects TRBV24-1 to TRBJ1-2, with D unclear. The CDR3 contains 14 residues. Trimming stripped 1 base from V and 2 bases from J, with 7 bases between. Germline V gives CDR1 KGHDR, CDR2 SFDVKD. CDR3 in amino acids: CATSDFTANYGYTF. The DNA of the CDR3 is TGTGCCACCAGTGATTTTACAGCCAACTATGGCTACACCTTC.

At least ten counts were recorded for this clonotype. The V call is TRBV20-1, the J call TRBJ2-7; the D gene is possibly TRBD1 (7 bases). The CDR3 loop spans 14 amino acids. V lost 2 bases and J lost 5, with 16 bases in between. Germline-derived CDR1 and CDR2 are DFQATT and SNEGSKA (reference sequence). The CDR3 is CSARPPRGVHEQYF. The CDR3 bases are TGCAGTGCTAGACCCCCCAGGGGGGTACACGAGCAGTACTTC.

This clonotype was counted a few times. The chain links TRBV10-3 to TRBJ2-7; 7 bases agree with TRBD2. Germline CDR1 and CDR2: ENHRY and SYGVKD. J was trimmed by 2 bases and V by 8 bases; bases with no gene match: 24. The CDR3 length is 19 residues. The CDR3 protein is CAIAREGLGGPSGTYEQYF. In DNA, the CDR3 is TGTGCCATCGCCAGGGAAGGTTTGGGAGGGCCCTCGGGCACCTACGAGCAGTACTTC.

The chain has TRBV5-1 and TRBJ2-1; 8 bases map to TRBD1. CDR1 SGHRS and CDR2 YFSETQ come from the germline V gene. This CDR3 comprises 17 residues. V lost 1 base, J lost 4 bases, and 10 bases stayed unmatched. This chain's CDR3 is CASSLNFVGTGYNEQFF. As DNA, the CDR3 is TGCGCCAGCAGCTTGAATTTCGTGGGGACAGGATACAATGAGCAGTTCTTC.

This rearrangement joins TRBV14 to TRBJ2-4, with D possibly called TRBD1 or TRBD2 (5 bases each). TRBJ2-7 explains the end of the DNA better; the J call may be wrong. CDR3 length equals 15 residues. From germline, CDR1 is SGHDN and CDR2 FVKESK. This CDR3 is CASSRVKGSSYEQYF. CDR3 DNA sequence: TGTGCCAGCAGCCGGGTGAAGGGGAGCTCCTACGAGCAGTACTTC.

The chain recombines TRBV10-3 with TRBJ1-2; D might be TRBD1 (6 bases). Deletions cut 8 bases from V and 6 bases from J, with 13 bases between. This CDR3 region has 12 residues. Germline CDR1 is ENHRY and CDR2 is SYGVKD. For the CDR3, the DNA is TGTGCCATCGAACAGGGTGGAGATGGCTACACCTTC. It yields the protein CAIEQGGDGYTF.

The V call is TRBV5-1, the J call TRBJ2-1; 8 nucleotides agree with TRBD2. Trimming took 0 bases from V and 6 from J; bases not matched to a gene: 8. Germline V gene sequence: CDR1 SGHRS, CDR2 YFSETQ. The CDR3 spans 16 residues. The chain's CDR3 is CASSLVGLATGNEQFF. Written as DNA, the CDR3 is TGCGCCAGCAGCTTGGTAGGACTAGCTACCGGCAATGAGCAGTTCTTC. Full variable domain (outside the CDR3, taken from reference TRBV5-1 and TRBJ2-1): KAGVTQTPRYLIKTRGQQVTLSCSPISGHRSVSWYQQTPGQGLQFLFEYFSETQRNKGNFPGRFSGRQFSNSRSEMNVSTLELGDSALYLCASSLVGLATGNEQFFGPGTRLTVL.

This chain links TRBV20-1 with TRBJ1-2; no firm D call. Germline CDR1 DFQATT, CDR2 SNEGSKA (reference sequence). This CDR3 is 13 amino acids long. The CDR3 sequence: CRGAGGEKYGYTF. The CDR3 coding sequence is TGCAGGGGAGCTGGTGGGGAAAAGTATGGCTACACCTTC.

Turning to this clonotype: One junction end disagrees with the germline gene, perhaps due to a read error. V is TRBV16 and J is TRBJ2-7; no firm D call. CDR1 KGHSY and CDR2 FQNENV come from the germline V gene. The CDR3 spans 15 residues. The CDR3 protein is CASSQVSKRSGERYF. Here the CDR3 DNA reads TGTGCCAGCAGCCAAGTCTCGAAGAGGTCAGGTGAGCGGTACTTC.

This clonotype was seen a few times. The chain couples TRBV3-1 to TRBJ2-1; 7 nucleotides match TRBD2. J gave up 3 bases and V 4 bases, and 15 bases lay outside the gene matches. Germline loops: CDR1 LGHDT, CDR2 YNNKEL (reference sequence). The CDR3 sequence is 18 residues long. CDR3 sequence reads: CASSPITGAGSFYNEQFF. The CDR3 nucleotides are TGTGCCAGCAGCCCCATCACTGGAGCGGGGAGTTTCTACAATGAGCAGTTCTTC.

This chain uses TRBV7-2 with TRBJ2-5; D unresolved. Germline CDR1 SGHTA, CDR2 FQGNSA. The CDR3 consists of 15 residues. Between the trimmed V and J ends, which lost 5 bases and 2 bases, there was a span of 15 bases. The DNA of the CDR3 is TGTGCCAGCAGCAGGCGGACCGAACAACAAGAGACCCAGTACTTC. Encoded protein: CASSRRTEQQETQYF.

The rearrangement links TRBV29-1 to TRBJ1-2; no definite D call. The CDR3 is made up of 12 amino acids. Trimming took 7 bases from V and 6 from J, leaving 15 bases between them. Looked up from germline, CDR1 is SQVTM and CDR2 is ANQGSEA. The CDR3 loop is CSGSGGSNGYTF. The CDR3 bases are TGCAGCGGAAGTGGAGGGAGCAATGGCTACACCTTC.

Note on this clonotype: The junction departs from the called germline gene at one end, perhaps through a read error. The chain has TRBV7-3 and TRBJ2-2; 8 bases align to TRBD1. This CDR3 has 13 amino acids. CDR1 SGHTA and CDR2 FQGTGA come from the germline V gene. The CDR3 sequence is CASSVTGGGELFF. DNA of the CDR3: TGTGCCAGCAGCGTAACAGGGGGCGGGGAGCTGTTTTTT.

This clonotype occurred a few times. In nucleotides, the CDR3 is TGCGCCAGCAGCTCCGACAGTGGAGGTGAAAAACTGTTTTTT. Residues: CASSSDSGGEKLFF. V is TRBV5-1 and J is TRBJ1-4, with a weak D call TRBD1 (5 bases). Trimming shortened V by 3 bases and J by 7 bases, and 13 bases separated the two germline ends. The germline CDR1 and CDR2 sequences are SGHRS and YFSETQ. This CDR3 has 14 residues. Together with reference TRBV5-1 and TRBJ1-4, the CDR3 gives the full variable domain: KAGVTQTPRYLIKTRGQQVTLSCSPISGHRSVSWYQQTPGQGLQFLFEYFSETQRNKGNFPGRFSGRQFSNSRSEMNVSTLELGDSALYLCASSSDSGGEKLFFGSGTQLSVL.

The chain joins TRBV20-1 to TRBJ2-7; D is possibly TRBD1 (5 bases). Germline loops: CDR1 DFQATT, CDR2 SNEGSKA (reference sequence). The CDR3 length is 14 residues. V was clipped by 3 bases and J by 2 bases, with 14 bases between them. This CDR3 reads CSASPPTGTYEQYF. CDR3 in DNA: TGCAGTGCTAGCCCCCCCACAGGAACCTACGAGCAGTACTTC.

This clonotype was seen a few times. The CDR3 DNA reads as TGTGCCAGCTCACCGAAGGCAGGCGAAGAGACCCAGTACTTC. The encoded protein is CASSPKAGEETQYF. The V gene is TRBV18, the J gene TRBJ2-5, with unresolved D. From germline, CDR1 is KGHSH and CDR2 LQKENI. The CDR3 sequence is 14 residues long. V was shortened by 3 bases and J by 3 bases, with 11 bases between the two germline ends.

Here the CDR3 DNA reads TGCAGTGCTACACGATTTACTCAAGAGACCCAGTACTTC. Its protein is CSATRFTQETQYF. V usage is TRBV20-1 and J usage is TRBJ2-7; D is unresolved. The end of the DNA is better explained by TRBJ2-5, so the J call may be wrong. The CDR3 totals 13 residues. Germline V gives CDR1 DFQATT, CDR2 SNEGSKA (reference sequence).

In regard to this clonotype: This may arise from a read error, as a much more abundant clone is one base away. The V call is TRBV7-2, the J call TRBJ2-7, with a possible D match to TRBD1 (6 bases). The V and J ends lost 8 bases and 9 bases respectively, with 17 bases between them. CDR1 is SGHTA and CDR2 is FQGNSA in the germline V gene. This CDR3 has 12 residues. In DNA form, the CDR3 reads TGTGCCAGCGGCCCCACAGGGCCGGTGCAGTACTTC. Amino acid sequence: CASGPTGPVQYF.

The CDR3 is CASSSQGFGEKLFF. The DNA for the CDR3 is TGTGCCAGCAGTTCTCAGGGGTTTGGCGAAAAACTGTTTTTT. The rearrangement links TRBV6-6 to TRBJ1-4; D is possibly TRBD1 (6 bases). The CDR3 runs to 14 residues. Germline CDR1 reads MNHNY; CDR2 reads SVGAGI (reference sequence). Trimming took off 4 bases at V and 8 bases at J, with 14 bases between the two ends.

The CDR3 reads CSALRETEAFF. The CDR3 region has the DNA TGCAGTGCTCTCCGGGAGACTGAAGCTTTCTTT. The chain employs TRBV20-1 and TRBJ1-1; D gene unclear. This CDR3 comprises 11 residues. V lost 5 bases to trimming and J lost 5 bases, with 9 bases between them. Germline V CDR1 and CDR2: DFQATT, SNEGSKA (reference sequence).

The rearrangement joins TRBV6-2 or TRBV6-3 to TRBJ1-5; 8 bases agree with TRBD1. This CDR3 is 14 amino acids long. After removal of 5 bases from V and 7 bases from J, the junction contained 7 bases not matched to a gene. Germline V gives CDR1 MNHEY, CDR2 SVGEGT. The DNA for the CDR3 is TGTGCCAGCAGTGTAGGACAGGGCAGACAGCCCCAGCATTTT. As protein: CASSVGQGRQPQHF.

This clonotype was seen more than once but under ten times. The chain employs TRBV20-1 and TRBJ2-3, with 14 bases identical to TRBD2. CDR1 DFQATT and CDR2 SNEGSKA come from the germline V gene (reference sequence). V lost 5 bases and J lost 5; bases outside the gene matches: 6. The CDR3 extends over 15 amino acids. The CDR3 DNA sequence: TGCAGTGCTCCGGGACTAGCGGGAGCAGGAGATACGCAGTATTTT. This gives the protein CSAPGLAGAGDTQYF.